A selection of T cell receptor beta chains follows, all from one sample in a study of T cells in Graves' hyperthyroidism and ophthalmopathy. A single record per CDR3 protein comes from TCRdb applying MiXCR to the multiplex PCR reads. In the table there are 40,000 to 60,000 distinct CDR3 sequences, 45% to 65% of which are singletons. The specimen sequenced was peripheral blood or thyroid tissue (not recorded which). The receptors were sampled from a man between 18 and 29 years old with Graves' hyperthyroidism. The CDR3 runs from the conserved cysteine through the conserved F or W. The order of the fields is D gene, clone size, V gene, J gene, CDR3 protein, CDR3 DNA. D genes are given only for firm matches. For some rows the clone size is stated as once, few or many, or as a class when expanded; others skip it.

d_call: NA; clone_size: NA; v_call: TRBV7-9; j_call: TRBJ1-1; cdr3_aa: CASSFRIGTEAFF; cdr3_nt: TGTGCCAGCAGCTTCAGGATAGGCACTGAAGCTTTCTTT
d_call: NA; clone_size: few; v_call: TRBV5-1; j_call: TRBJ1-5; cdr3_aa: CASSLAGADNQPQHF; cdr3_nt: TGCGCCAGCAGCTTGGCAGGGGCCGACAATCAGCCCCAGCATTTT
d_call: NA; clone_size: NA; v_call: TRBV2; j_call: TRBJ2-7; cdr3_aa: CASSAPGSYEQYF; cdr3_nt: TGTGCCAGCAGTGCCCCAGGGAGCTACGAGCAGTACTTC
d_call: NA; clone_size: NA; v_call: TRBV5-1; j_call: TRBJ1-2; cdr3_aa: CASSLQDGYGYTF; cdr3_nt: TGCGCCAGCAGCTTGCAGGACGGCTATGGCTACACCTTC
d_call: TRBD1; clone_size: many; v_call: TRBV20-1; j_call: TRBJ1-5; cdr3_aa: CSARDEGGTGLRGNQPQHF; cdr3_nt: TGCAGTGCTAGAGATGAGGGTGGGACAGGGCTACGTGGCAATCAGCCCCAGCATTTT
d_call: TRBD1; clone_size: many; v_call: TRBV27; j_call: TRBJ2-7; cdr3_aa: CASTSWDRVSYEQYF; cdr3_nt: TGTGCCAGCACCTCTTGGGACAGAGTCTCCTACGAGCAGTACTTC
d_call: NA; clone_size: many; v_call: TRBV15; j_call: TRBJ2-6; cdr3_aa: CATSWGSQNSWGANVLTF; cdr3_nt: TGTGCCACCAGCTGGGGATCCCAAAACAGTTGGGGGGCCAACGTCCTGACTTTC
d_call: NA; clone_size: NA; v_call: TRBV20-1; j_call: TRBJ1-1; cdr3_aa: CSAFRAPSTEAFF; cdr3_nt: TGCAGTGCTTTTAGGGCACCCTCCACTGAAGCTTTCTTT
d_call: TRBD1; clone_size: NA; v_call: TRBV29-1; j_call: TRBJ2-5; cdr3_aa: CSVGTGNQPQYF; cdr3_nt: TGCAGCGTTGGGACAGGGAATCAGCCCCAGTACTTC
d_call: TRBD1; clone_size: NA; v_call: TRBV7-9; j_call: TRBJ1-2; cdr3_aa: CASRGSDRAYEGANYGYTF; cdr3_nt: TGTGCCAGCAGGGGATCTGACCGCGCCTACGAGGGGGCAAACTATGGCTACACCTTC
d_call: NA; clone_size: NA; v_call: TRBV29-1; j_call: TRBJ2-5; cdr3_aa: CSVEGRWETQYF; cdr3_nt: TGCAGCGTTGAGGGTAGATGGGAGACCCAGTACTTC
d_call: NA; clone_size: few; v_call: TRBV19; j_call: TRBJ1-1; cdr3_aa: CASSREKEAFF; cdr3_nt: TGTGCCAGTAGCCGGGAGAAGGAAGCTTTCTTT
d_call: NA; clone_size: NA; v_call: TRBV7-2; j_call: TRBJ1-2; cdr3_aa: CASKSGLRRDGYTF; cdr3_nt: TGTGCCAGCAAATCGGGACTCCGAAGGGATGGCTACACCTTC
d_call: TRBD2; clone_size: NA; v_call: TRBV6-6; j_call: TRBJ2-7; cdr3_aa: CASRAGYRREQYF; cdr3_nt: TGTGCCAGCAGAGCGGGGTATAGGAGGGAGCAGTACTTC
d_call: NA; clone_size: NA; v_call: TRBV2; j_call: TRBJ1-6; cdr3_aa: CASSGGGEGYSPLHF; cdr3_nt: TGTGCCAGCAGTGGCGGAGGGGAAGGGTATTCACCCCTCCACTTT
d_call: NA; clone_size: many; v_call: TRBV20-1; j_call: TRBJ1-1; cdr3_aa: CSADRGGGDTEAFF; cdr3_nt: TGCAGTGCGGACCGTGGGGGGGGAGACACTGAAGCTTTCTTT
d_call: NA; clone_size: NA; v_call: TRBV29-1; j_call: TRBJ2-2; cdr3_aa: CSVTRGTGELFF; cdr3_nt: TGCAGCGTCACCAGGGGCACCGGGGAGCTGTTTTTT
d_call: NA; clone_size: many; v_call: TRBV29-1; j_call: TRBJ1-1; cdr3_aa: CSVEEGSGEAFF; cdr3_nt: TGCAGCGTTGAAGAAGGATCAGGTGAAGCTTTCTTT
d_call: TRBD1; clone_size: many; v_call: TRBV27; j_call: TRBJ1-6; cdr3_aa: CASSFGWSPGQGYSPLHF; cdr3_nt: TGTGCCAGCAGTTTTGGCTGGTCTCCGGGACAGGGGTATTCACCCCTCCACTTT
d_call: TRBD1; clone_size: NA; v_call: TRBV24-1; j_call: TRBJ1-5; cdr3_aa: CATSGTGGNQPQHF; cdr3_nt: TGTGCCACCAGTGGGACAGGGGGCAATCAGCCCCAGCATTTT
d_call: NA; clone_size: NA; v_call: TRBV24-1; j_call: TRBJ2-7; cdr3_aa: CATSDTWAQYF; cdr3_nt: TGTGCCACCAGTGATACCTGGGCCCAGTACTTC
d_call: TRBD2; clone_size: once; v_call: TRBV7-9; j_call: TRBJ2-5; cdr3_aa: CASSLRTSGMETQYF; cdr3_nt: TGTGCCAGCAGCTTAAGAACTAGCGGGATGGAGACCCAGTACTTC
d_call: NA; clone_size: NA; v_call: TRBV5-1; j_call: TRBJ2-7; cdr3_aa: CASSSGGLSFHEQYF; cdr3_nt: TGCGCCAGCAGCTCTGGAGGTCTGTCGTTCCACGAGCAGTACTTC
d_call: NA; clone_size: NA; v_call: TRBV7-9; j_call: TRBJ2-1; cdr3_aa: CASSFLGLLNEQFF; cdr3_nt: TGTGCCAGCAGCTTCCTGGGGCTGTTAAATGAGCAGTTCTTC
d_call: NA; clone_size: many; v_call: TRBV29-1; j_call: TRBJ2-2; cdr3_aa: CSVDSMNTGELFF; cdr3_nt: TGCAGCGTTGATTCGATGAACACCGGGGAGCTGTTTTTT
d_call: NA; clone_size: many; v_call: TRBV20-1; j_call: TRBJ1-1; cdr3_aa: CSARFVTGPEAFF; cdr3_nt: TGCAGTGCTAGGTTCGTTACAGGGCCTGAAGCTTTCTTT
d_call: TRBD2; clone_size: NA; v_call: TRBV29-1; j_call: TRBJ2-5; cdr3_aa: CSVPKRGGLAAQETQYF; cdr3_nt: TGCAGCGTACCAAAGCGGGGGGGACTAGCGGCCCAAGAGACCCAGTACTTC
d_call: NA; clone_size: NA; v_call: TRBV7-2; j_call: TRBJ2-5; cdr3_aa: CASSFLAGGYQETQYF; cdr3_nt: TGTGCCAGCAGCTTTTTGGCAGGGGGGTACCAAGAGACCCAGTACTTC
d_call: NA; clone_size: NA; v_call: TRBV29-1; j_call: TRBJ2-5; cdr3_aa: CSVERLVTETQYF; cdr3_nt: TGCAGCGTTGAAAGGCTAGTTACGGAGACCCAGTACTTC
d_call: NA; clone_size: many; v_call: TRBV6-2/TRBV6-3; j_call: TRBJ2-6; cdr3_aa: CASSSGRGSGANVLTF; cdr3_nt: TGTGCCAGCAGTTCCGGACGGGGCTCTGGGGCCAACGTCCTGACTTTC
d_call: TRBD1; clone_size: NA; v_call: TRBV11-1; j_call: TRBJ1-1; cdr3_aa: CASSLRGQGTNTEAFF; cdr3_nt: TGTGCCAGCAGCTTAAGGGGGCAGGGTACGAACACTGAAGCTTTCTTT
d_call: NA; clone_size: large; v_call: TRBV9; j_call: TRBJ1-6; cdr3_aa: CASSVGPENSPLHF; cdr3_nt: TGTGCCAGCAGCGTAGGACCGGAAAATTCACCCCTCCACTTT
d_call: TRBD1; clone_size: many; v_call: TRBV7-3; j_call: TRBJ2-2; cdr3_aa: CASSVQGANTGELFF; cdr3_nt: TGTGCCAGCAGCGTACAGGGGGCGAACACCGGGGAGCTGTTTTTT
d_call: NA; clone_size: NA; v_call: TRBV29-1; j_call: TRBJ2-5; cdr3_aa: CSVGISGQETQYF; cdr3_nt: TGCAGCGTTGGAATAAGCGGCCAAGAGACCCAGTACTTC
d_call: NA; clone_size: NA; v_call: TRBV2; j_call: TRBJ1-1; cdr3_aa: CASSPLLHRRDTEAFF; cdr3_nt: TGTGCCAGCAGTCCCTTACTACACCGGAGGGACACTGAAGCTTTCTTT
d_call: NA; clone_size: NA; v_call: TRBV9; j_call: TRBJ1-4; cdr3_aa: CASSVSSGLNEKLFF; cdr3_nt: TGTGCCAGCAGCGTGTCTTCCGGGCTTAATGAAAAACTGTTTTTT
d_call: NA; clone_size: many; v_call: TRBV20-1; j_call: TRBJ2-2; cdr3_aa: CSARLGTRADMAGELFF; cdr3_nt: TGCAGTGCTAGACTAGGGACCCGGGCGGATATGGCCGGGGAGCTGTTTTTT
d_call: TRBD1; clone_size: many; v_call: TRBV10-3; j_call: TRBJ2-7; cdr3_aa: CAISERAISTGGGYEQYF; cdr3_nt: TGTGCCATCAGTGAGCGGGCGATTTCGACAGGGGGAGGCTACGAGCAGTACTTC
d_call: NA; clone_size: once; v_call: TRBV12-3/TRBV12-4; j_call: TRBJ2-7; cdr3_aa: CASSSQGATRYEQYF; cdr3_nt: TGTGCCAGCAGCTCACAGGGTGCGACCCGCTACGAGCAGTACTTC
d_call: NA; clone_size: NA; v_call: TRBV10-3; j_call: TRBJ1-2; cdr3_aa: CAIGGANYGYTF; cdr3_nt: TGTGCCATCGGCGGGGCGAACTATGGCTACACCTTC
d_call: NA; clone_size: many; v_call: TRBV20-1; j_call: TRBJ2-5; cdr3_aa: CSARAPEDGSTQETQYF; cdr3_nt: TGCAGTGCTAGAGCCCCCGAGGACGGATCCACCCAAGAGACCCAGTACTTC
d_call: TRBD1; clone_size: NA; v_call: TRBV7-9; j_call: TRBJ1-2; cdr3_aa: CASSIATGGYGYTF; cdr3_nt: TGTGCCAGTAGTATCGCCACAGGGGGTTATGGCTACACCTTC
d_call: NA; clone_size: many; v_call: TRBV13; j_call: TRBJ1-2; cdr3_aa: CASSHLPPSGYTF; cdr3_nt: TGTGCCAGCAGCCACCTCCCCCCGAGTGGCTACACCTTC
d_call: NA; clone_size: many; v_call: TRBV10-3; j_call: TRBJ1-1; cdr3_aa: CAISERDLSTEAFF; cdr3_nt: TGTGCCATCAGTGAACGGGACCTAAGCACTGAAGCTTTCTTT
d_call: NA; clone_size: NA; v_call: TRBV5-5; j_call: TRBJ2-7; cdr3_aa: CASTPTGGSYEQYF; cdr3_nt: TGTGCCAGCACCCCTACCGGGGGATCCTACGAGCAGTACTTC
d_call: TRBD1; clone_size: few; v_call: TRBV20-1; j_call: TRBJ2-4; cdr3_aa: CSARERTGGIQYF; cdr3_nt: TGCAGTGCTAGAGAGAGGACAGGGGGAATTCAGTACTTC
d_call: NA; clone_size: NA; v_call: TRBV10-3; j_call: TRBJ1-3; cdr3_aa: CAISGSGSGNTIYF; cdr3_nt: TGTGCCATCAGTGGGTCCGGATCTGGAAACACCATATATTTT
d_call: NA; clone_size: NA; v_call: TRBV20-1; j_call: TRBJ1-6; cdr3_aa: CSAKSLHF; cdr3_nt: TGCAGTGCTAAATCCCTCCACTTT
d_call: NA; clone_size: once; v_call: TRBV5-5; j_call: TRBJ2-2; cdr3_aa: CASSLDLDTGELFF; cdr3_nt: TGTGCCAGCAGCTTGGACCTCGACACCGGGGAGCTGTTTTTC
d_call: TRBD1; clone_size: NA; v_call: TRBV9; j_call: TRBJ1-3; cdr3_aa: CASSVYGTVFPGNTMYF; cdr3_nt: TGTGCCAGCAGCGTCTATGGGACAGTATTCCCTGGAAACACCATGTATTTT
d_call: TRBD1; clone_size: once; v_call: TRBV10-3; j_call: TRBJ1-1; cdr3_aa: CAISKQGARSTEAFF; cdr3_nt: TGTGCCATCAGTAAACAGGGGGCGAGGTCTACTGAAGCTTTCTTT
d_call: NA; clone_size: NA; v_call: TRBV7-8; j_call: TRBJ2-6; cdr3_aa: CASSWGTPLSDVLTF; cdr3_nt: TGTGCCAGCAGCTGGGGGACCCCTCTCTCGGACGTCCTGACTTTC
d_call: NA; clone_size: NA; v_call: TRBV7-2; j_call: TRBJ2-7; cdr3_aa: CASSSTLAEQYF; cdr3_nt: TGTGCCAGCAGCTCAACGCTAGCGGAGCAGTACTTC
d_call: NA; clone_size: many; v_call: TRBV11-2; j_call: TRBJ2-7; cdr3_aa: CASSLGPTYEQYF; cdr3_nt: TGTGCCAGCAGCTTAGGCCCAACCTACGAGCAGTACTTC
d_call: TRBD1; clone_size: many; v_call: TRBV14; j_call: TRBJ2-7; cdr3_aa: CASSQAGGTVMQYF; cdr3_nt: TGTGCCAGCAGCCAAGCAGGGGGCACGGTTATGCAGTACTTC
d_call: NA; clone_size: NA; v_call: TRBV7-6; j_call: TRBJ2-2; cdr3_aa: CASAWGMNTGELFF; cdr3_nt: TGTGCCAGCGCCTGGGGCATGAACACCGGGGAGCTGTTTTTT
d_call: NA; clone_size: NA; v_call: TRBV15; j_call: TRBJ2-7; cdr3_aa: CATSDRDGAYEQYF; cdr3_nt: TGTGCCACCAGCGACCGGGACGGGGCCTACGAGCAGTACTTC